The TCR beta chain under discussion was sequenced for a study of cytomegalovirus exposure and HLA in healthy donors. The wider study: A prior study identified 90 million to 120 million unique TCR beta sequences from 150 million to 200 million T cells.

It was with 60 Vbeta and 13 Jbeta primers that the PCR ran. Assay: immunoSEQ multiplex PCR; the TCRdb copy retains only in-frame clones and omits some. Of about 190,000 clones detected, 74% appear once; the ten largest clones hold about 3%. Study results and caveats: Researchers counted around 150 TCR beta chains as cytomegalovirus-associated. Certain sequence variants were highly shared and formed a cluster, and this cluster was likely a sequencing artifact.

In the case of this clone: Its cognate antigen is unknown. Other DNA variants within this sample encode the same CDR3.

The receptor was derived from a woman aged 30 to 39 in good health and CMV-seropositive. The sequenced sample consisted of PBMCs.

The CDR3 region is CASSLRGTEAFF. CDR3 DNA: TGTGCCAGCTCGCTAAGGGGGACTGAAGCTTTCTTT. The genes are TRBV18 and TRBJ1-1, with a tentative D call TRBD1 (6 bases). CDR1 is KGHSH and CDR2 is LQKENI in the germline V gene. V lost 6 bases to trimming and J lost 5 bases, with 10 bases between them. The CDR3 is made up of 12 amino acids. Complete variable domain (other parts from reference TRBV18 and TRBJ1-1): NAGVMQNPRHLVRRRGQEARLRCSPMKGHSHVYWYRQLPEEGLKFMVYLQKENIIDESGMPKERFSAEFPKEGPSILRIQQVVRGDSAAYFCASSLRGTEAFFGQGTRLTVV.